Listed below are T cell receptor beta chains from one sample, sequenced in a study of sequential checkpoint blockade in melanoma. Generated by immunoSEQ multiplex PCR, the TCRdb table keeps only in-frame clones and is missing some. The table includes about 12,000 clones, more than 60% detected once. The input for sequencing was CD8+ T cells sorted from blood (inferred from file names), taken from a patient given nivolumab and ipilimumab in sequence. The receptor set was obtained from a human donor with melanoma. CDR3s include the opening cysteine and the closing phenylalanine or tryptophan. D genes are given only for firm matches. Not every row has a clone size; where given, it reads once, few, many or a size class.

V,size,J,D,DNA,CDR3
TRBV2,-,TRBJ2-7,-,TGTGCCAGCAGTGAAGGGCAGGGGTGGACCTACGAGCAGTACTTC,CASSEGQGWTYEQYF
TRBV19,-,TRBJ2-1,TRBD2,TGTGCCAGTAGTAAGACTAGCGGCTCCTACAATGAGCAGTTCTTC,CASSKTSGSYNEQFF
TRBV10-3,-,TRBJ2-2,-,TGTGCCATCGGGGCCCATTCTAGCGGGGAGCTGTTTTTT,CAIGAHSSGELFF
TRBV5-5,-,TRBJ1-5,TRBD1,TGTGCCAGCAGCTTGGGACAGGGTAGCAATCAGCCCCAGCATTTT,CASSLGQGSNQPQHF
TRBV4-3,-,TRBJ1-1,-,TGCGCCAGCAGCCAGAGGCGGGGCTCGAACACTGAAGCTTTCTTT,CASSQRRGSNTEAFF
TRBV4-1,few,TRBJ2-5,-,TGCGCCAGCAGCCCACAGGGTGGGGAGACCCAGTACTTC,CASSPQGGETQYF
TRBV4-2,-,TRBJ1-2,-,TGTGCCAGCAGCCAAGTAACTGGACACCCGAATGGCTACACCTTC,CASSQVTGHPNGYTF
TRBV23-1,-,TRBJ1-1,-,TGCGCCAGCAGTCAAAACGTATCTACAGGGAACACTGAAGCTTTCTTT,CASSQNVSTGNTEAFF
TRBV25-1,few,TRBJ2-7,-,TGTGCCAGCAGTGATGGGGGGAGTATAAACGAGCAGTACTTC,CASSDGGSINEQYF
TRBV9,-,TRBJ2-1,-,TGTGCCAGCAGCGTAGTGGAACTAGCACCTTACAATGAGCAGTTCTTC,CASSVVELAPYNEQFF
TRBV28,-,TRBJ1-5,-,TGTGCCAGCAGTTTGGGGGCGGGCAATCAGCCCCAGCATTTT,CASSLGAGNQPQHF
TRBV2,large,TRBJ2-1,TRBD2,TGTGCCAGCAGGACTAGCGGGAGAATCGGTGAGCAGTTCTTC,CASRTSGRIGEQFF
TRBV6-5,-,TRBJ2-7,-,TGTGCCAGCAGGCGAGCCCCGCAACCAACCTACGAGCAGTACTTC,CASRRAPQPTYEQYF
TRBV6-6,-,TRBJ2-3,-,TGTGCCACCGAGGACGGCGGGCGCACAGATACGCAGTATTTT,CATEDGGRTDTQYF
TRBV27,medium-sized,TRBJ2-5,-,TGTGCCAGCAGTCCCATGTCGTCTTCAGGGGAAGAGACCCAGTACTTC,CASSPMSSSGEETQYF
TRBV7-9,medium-sized,TRBJ1-2,-,TGTGCCAGCAGCAGGGAGGGCTATGGCTACACCTTC,CASSREGYGYTF